Below, one TCR beta chain is given with its context. Its antigen is not identified. The V gene's germline CDR1 is SGHRS and CDR2 YFSETQ. There are 15 residues in the CDR3. Trimming at V came to 4 bases and at J to 4 bases, leaving 7 bases not matched to a gene. The sample belongs to a study of T cell responses to AZD1222 COVID-19 vaccine. Study-level information: Pooled in the analysis were second doses at about 4 or about 12 weeks. Study results and limitations: Only five or six people who got AZD1222 tested seropositive at baseline. White British people made up most donors, females outnumbered males, and clonal diversity was possibly underestimated. Rises in breadth and depth of Spike-specific TCRs came after two AZD1222 doses.

The method was immunoSEQ multiplex PCR; TCRdb's version includes in-frame clones alone and lacks a portion of them. Of 150,000 to 200,000 clones detected, over 80% appear once; the ten largest clones hold around 5.8%. The sequence was obtained from an adult in good health. This chain connects TRBV5-1 to TRBJ1-2; 10 positions agree with TRBD1. The sequenced sample was peripheral blood, obtained on day 0 of AZD1222 vaccination. DNA of the CDR3: TGCGCCAGCAGCGGGGGACAGGGGTCAGGCTATGGCTACACCTTC. It specifies CASSGGQGSGYGYTF.